This T cell receptor (beta chain) comes out of a study of human T cells and chemical hapten exposure. Overall study: 2% DPC applied to a 2 cm by 2 cm arm area sensitized donors. Notes on the study in general: Expanded TCRs were compared with controls, and the expanded TCRs formed significantly more large CDR3 similarity clusters.

This clonotype came up a few times. The antigen is undetermined. The V end lost 5 bases, the J end lost 7 bases, and 14 bases lay between the germline ends. The CDR3 totals 13 residues. The time point denotes: pre-sensitization, week 0. Described treatment: therapeutic diphenylcyclopropenone sensitization with weekly scalp DPC. One entry per CDR3 protein, called by TCRdb with MiXCR from the RACE reads. The profile covers about 300,000 distinct CDR3 sequences, with 5.5% appearing a single time and over 6.5% taken by the ten largest. The clonotype comes from a woman between 18 and 30 years old with alopecia areata. Some clones in this sample may be carry-over from other donors' samples. This chain uses TRBV12-3 or TRBV12-4 with TRBJ1-2; D call uncertain. The material sequenced was whole blood, taken in connection with sensitization to the hapten diphenylcyclopropenone (DPC). The CDR3 sequence is CASSRRIVPGYTF. The CDR3 coding sequence is TGTGCCAGCAGTCGTCGGATCGTCCCTGGCTACACCTTC.